This T cell receptor beta chain was recorded in a study of beta chain features in type 1 diabetes. On the study more broadly: Cell yields, gender and age were similar in healthy donors and patients.

The authors reverse transcribed all of the isolated RNA, so sequencing captured expressed TCRB transcripts. Reads from naive, central memory and regulatory T cell samples averaged around 3.7 million. Clones were sequenced by immunoSEQ multiplex PCR, and TCRdb holds only the in-frame ones, with some missing. The sample lists under 900,000 clones, 15% to 20% occurring once. General study results and limits: A pattern of fewer insertions and more deletions at VDJ junctions was seen in type 1 diabetes patients.

A single count supports this clone. Its target is unknown. The source of this sequence is a woman aged 18-29 years in good health. Sequenced material: naive CD4+ T cells from blood.

The CDR3: CASSLGLIQETQYF. CDR3 DNA: TGTGCCAGCAGCTTAGGACTGATACAAGAGACCCAGTACTTC. The V call is TRBV5-4, the J call TRBJ2-5; tentatively, D is TRBD2 (5 bases). This CDR3 has 14 residues. Germline loops: CDR1 SGHNT, CDR2 YYREEE (reference sequence). Trimming took 2 bases from V and 2 from J, leaving 10 bases between them.